This is a list of T cell receptor beta chains from one sample in a study of radiation and T cells in renal cell carcinoma. Generated by immunoSEQ multiplex PCR, the TCRdb table keeps only in-frame clones and is missing some. Seen here are approximately 16,000 clones, about 53% observed once, and the top ten hold approximately 10%. The sequenced sample was tumor tissue, obtained from a patient whose treatment was nephrectomy without radiotherapy. The receptors derive from a man aged 35-49 years with renal cell carcinoma. Each CDR3 is given with its conserved first and last residue. A D gene is named only where the DNA matches it firmly. Not all rows give a size; the values are once, few, many and, for expanded clones, a class.

d_call j_call clone_size v_call cdr3_aa cdr3_nt
NA TRBJ2-5 NA TRBV18 CASSPEETQYF TGTGCCAGCTCACCCGAAGAGACCCAGTACTTC
TRBD1 TRBJ1-6 NA TRBV28 CASSQRDRGSPLHF TGTGCCAGCAGCCAACGGGACAGAGGCTCACCCCTCCACTTT
TRBD1 TRBJ1-2 NA TRBV6-4 CASSDWAGGGYGYTF TGTGCCAGCAGTGACTGGGCAGGGGGCGGCTATGGCTACACCTTC
NA TRBJ1-1 NA TRBV18 CASSPDINTEAFF TGTGCCAGCTCACCGGACATCAACACTGAAGCTTTCTTT
NA TRBJ1-1 NA TRBV6-1 CASSQLNTEAFF TGTGCCAGCAGTCAGTTGAACACTGAAGCTTTCTTT
NA TRBJ2-7 NA TRBV27 CASSLLDRAYEQYF TGTGCCAGCAGTTTATTGGACAGAGCCTACGAGCAGTACTTC
NA TRBJ1-1 NA TRBV7-9 CASSRGETEAFF TGTGCCAGCAGCCGGGGCGAGACTGAAGCTTTCTTT
NA TRBJ1-5 few TRBV7-8 CASSGEGGQGYQPQHF TGTGCCAGCAGCGGAGAGGGGGGTCAGGGTTATCAGCCCCAGCATTTT
NA TRBJ2-1 NA TRBV4-1 CASSQGAGERNEQFF TGCGCCAGCAGCCAAGGGGCCGGGGAACGCAATGAGCAGTTCTTC
NA TRBJ1-1 NA TRBV28 CASSSPVGGDTEAFF TGTGCCAGCAGTTCCCCTGTGGGGGGAGACACTGAAGCTTTCTTT
NA TRBJ2-7 few TRBV7-9 CASSSGGTGGYEQYF TGTGCCAGCAGCTCCGGGGGGACAGGTGGCTACGAGCAGTACTTC
TRBD1 TRBJ1-2 few TRBV12-5 CASGLGDRGQEGYTF TGTGCTAGTGGTTTGGGGGACAGGGGGCAGGAAGGCTACACCTTC
TRBD1 TRBJ1-1 few TRBV6-6 CASSPATGGTEAFF TGTGCCAGCAGCCCAGCGACAGGGGGGACTGAAGCTTTCTTT
NA TRBJ2-2 NA TRBV4-2 CASSQGLGGAGELFF TGTGCCAGCAGCCAAGGCCTAGGAGGGGCCGGGGAGCTGTTTTTT
NA TRBJ2-7 NA TRBV19 CASSITPTGTVYEQYF TGTGCCAGTAGTATAACCCCTACAGGGACGGTTTACGAGCAGTACTTC
NA TRBJ2-4 NA TRBV2 CASSFTDIQYF TGTGCCAGCAGCTTTACGGACATTCAGTACTTC
TRBD1 TRBJ1-1 NA TRBV5-6 CASSAGQGLPNTEAFF TGTGCCAGCAGCGCGGGACAGGGATTACCGAACACTGAAGCTTTCTTT
TRBD1 TRBJ1-2 NA TRBV7-6 CASSPRQGGGYTF TGTGCCAGCAGCCCAAGACAGGGTGGTGGCTACACCTTC
NA TRBJ1-4 once TRBV30 CALEQGGEKLFF TGTGCCTTAGAACAGGGTGGGGAAAAACTGTTTTTT
NA TRBJ1-1 few TRBV29-1 CSVQLGDTEAFF TGCAGCGTGCAACTTGGGGACACTGAAGCTTTCTTT
TRBD2 TRBJ2-3 once TRBV7-8 CASSLVAGGTHTDTQYF TGTGCCAGCAGCTTAGTAGCGGGGGGGACTCACACAGATACGCAGTATTTT
NA TRBJ1-1 few TRBV5-1 CASSLDIGLLNTEAFF TGCGCCAGCAGCTTGGATATCGGACTACTGAACACTGAAGCTTTCTTT
NA TRBJ1-6 NA TRBV5-1 CASSFTGSGNNSPLHF TGCGCCAGCAGCTTCACAGGGTCCGGGAATAATTCACCCCTCCACTTT
NA TRBJ2-3 NA TRBV5-1 CASSISRGDTQYF TGCGCCAGCAGCATATCCAGGGGAGATACGCAGTATTTT
NA TRBJ2-7 once TRBV30 CAWGITGNEQYF TGTGCCTGGGGAATTACAGGGAACGAGCAGTACTTC
NA TRBJ2-1 NA TRBV30 CAWSQGGGEQFF TGTGCCTGGAGCCAAGGGGGGGGTGAGCAGTTCTTC
NA TRBJ1-5 NA TRBV7-6 CASSLARYQPQHF TGTGCCAGCAGCTTAGCGAGGTATCAGCCCCAGCATTTT
TRBD2 TRBJ2-7 NA TRBV7-2 CASSPSGLAGEQYF TGTGCCAGCAGCCCCTCGGGACTAGCAGGAGAGCAGTACTTC
NA TRBJ1-6 medium-sized TRBV9 CASTGGGHGNSPLHF TGTGCCAGCACCGGAGGGGGGCATGGGAATTCACCCCTCCACTTT
NA TRBJ1-2 once TRBV19 CASSVGAGGYTF TGTGCCAGTAGTGTCGGGGCGGGTGGCTACACCTTC
TRBD1 TRBJ2-1 once TRBV6-6 CASSLWTGTGEQFF TGTGCCAGCAGTTTATGGACAGGGACGGGTGAGCAGTTCTTC
NA TRBJ1-1 NA TRBV18 CASSPIRGGTEAFF TGTGCCAGCTCACCTATAAGGGGAGGCACTGAAGCTTTCTTT
TRBD1 TRBJ1-5 medium-sized TRBV27 CASVIFHTFGTGSRNQPQHF TGTGCCAGCGTGATTTTTCATACGTTCGGGACAGGGAGTCGCAATCAGCCCCAGCATTTT
NA TRBJ1-4 NA TRBV18 CASSPAEGWEKLFF TGTGCCAGCTCACCAGCCGAGGGGTGGGAAAAACTGTTTTTT
TRBD2 TRBJ2-3 NA TRBV19 CASSAPGTSGGDPPSTDTQYF TGTGCCAGTAGTGCCCCCGGGACTAGCGGGGGGGACCCTCCTAGCACAGATACGCAGTATTTT
NA TRBJ2-7 NA TRBV27 CASSRGYEQYF TGTGCCAGCAGTCGGGGATACGAGCAGTACTTC
NA TRBJ1-2 NA TRBV2 CASRVESYTF TGTGCCAGCCGAGTTGAGAGCTACACCTTC
TRBD2 TRBJ2-7 NA TRBV5-6 CASSLVIRWTSGGGEQYF TGTGCCAGCAGCTTGGTTATTAGGTGGACTAGCGGGGGAGGCGAGCAGTACTTC
NA TRBJ1-5 NA TRBV27 CASKDDRNSNQPQHF TGTGCCAGCAAAGATGACAGGAATAGCAATCAGCCCCAGCATTTT
TRBD2 TRBJ2-1 NA TRBV29-1 CSVLGGLAGPNEQFF TGCAGCGTTTTGGGCGGACTAGCGGGGCCCAATGAGCAGTTCTTC
NA TRBJ1-2 NA TRBV28 CASSSGGRALGNYGYTF TGTGCCAGCAGTTCTGGGGGCAGGGCCCTCGGTAACTATGGCTACACCTTC
NA TRBJ1-1 NA TRBV18 CASSRTVNTEAFF TGTGCCAGCTCACGGACAGTGAACACTGAAGCTTTCTTT
TRBD1 TRBJ1-4 NA TRBV10-2 CASSEAQGGWGEKLFF TGCGCCAGCAGTGAGGCGCAGGGGGGATGGGGAGAAAAACTGTTTTTT
TRBD1 TRBJ1-2 NA TRBV10-2 CASSEGTGDGYTF TGCGCCAGCAGTGAGGGGACAGGGGATGGCTACACCTTC
NA TRBJ1-5 NA TRBV6-6 CASSTGFHNQPQHF TGTGCCAGCAGCACGGGGTTCCACAATCAGCCCCAGCATTTT